This T cell receptor (beta chain) was sequenced during a study of human T cells and chemical hapten exposure. The CDR3 is 18 residues long. The ends were cut back, 0 bases at V and 0 bases at J, with 16 bases in the middle. Germline CDR1 and CDR2: SGHRS and YFSETQ. Individual cDNA molecules each carried unique molecular identifiers attached by the library. TCRdb processed the RACE reads anew with MiXCR; each CDR3 protein has one entry. The sample lists 150,000 to 200,000 distinct CDR3 sequences, about 15% seen once, with 1.7% in the top ten. Time point in this sample: patch test 1, 2 weeks after DPC sensitization. Noted treatment: therapeutic diphenylcyclopropenone sensitization with weekly scalp DPC. Blood draws came first, before each patch test. Concerning this clonotype itself: The CDR3 ends on some other residue instead of the conserved phenylalanine or tryptophan, so this is likely a read error.

The starting material was whole blood, obtained in connection with sensitization to the hapten diphenylcyclopropenone (DPC). The sequence was obtained from a woman in her 30s with alopecia areata. Some clones in this sample may be carry-over from other donors' samples. The genes are TRBV5-1 and TRBJ2-1; the D call may be TRBD1 or TRBD2 (6 bases each). The CDR3 DNA sequence: TGCGCCAGCAGCTTGGCCGAGGGGGGCTTTAGCTCCTACAATGAGCAGTTCTCC. Encoded protein: CASSLAEGGFSSYNEQFS.